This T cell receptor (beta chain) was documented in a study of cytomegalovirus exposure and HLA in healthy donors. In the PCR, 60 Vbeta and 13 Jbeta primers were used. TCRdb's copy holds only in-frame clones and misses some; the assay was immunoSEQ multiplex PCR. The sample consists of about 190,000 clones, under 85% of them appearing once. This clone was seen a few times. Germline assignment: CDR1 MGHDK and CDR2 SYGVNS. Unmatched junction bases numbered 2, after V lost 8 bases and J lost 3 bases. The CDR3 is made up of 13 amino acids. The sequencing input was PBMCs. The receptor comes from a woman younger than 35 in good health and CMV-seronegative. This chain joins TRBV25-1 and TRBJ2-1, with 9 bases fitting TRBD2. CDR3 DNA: TGTGCCAGCTCTAGCGGGGACTACAATGAGCAGTTCTTC. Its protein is CASSSGDYNEQFF.